This is a list of T cell receptor beta chains from one sample in a study of blood T cell repertoires in COVID-19. The assay was immunoSEQ multiplex PCR, and TCRdb's table has in-frame clones only and misses some. The table has 130,000 to 150,000 clones, 88% seen once. The sequencing sample was made of PBMCs or T cells enriched from blood (not recorded which). These receptors were obtained from a young woman with acute COVID-19. CDR3s include the opening cysteine and the closing phenylalanine or tryptophan. A D gene is named only where the DNA matches it firmly. The size of a clone is reported for some rows only, either as once, few or many, or as a class for expanded clones.

clone size | D gene | J gene | V gene | CDR3 DNA | CDR3 protein
. | TRBD2 | TRBJ2-7 | TRBV13 | TGTGCCAGCAGCCCATCAGCGGGGGGGCCTCCCTACGAGCAGTACTTC | CASSPSAGGPPYEQYF
. | . | TRBJ2-5 | TRBV10-3 | TGTGCCACACAACAGGGCATGCAAGAGACCCAGTACTTC | CATQQGMQETQYF
. | TRBD1 | TRBJ2-3 | TRBV19 | TGTGCCAGTAGTAACAGGGGTGGCACAGATACGCAGTATTTT | CASSNRGGTDTQYF
. | . | TRBJ2-3 | TRBV19 | TGTGCCAGTAACGGGGTTCATACAGATACGCAGTATTTT | CASNGVHTDTQYF
. | TRBD1 | TRBJ1-5 | TRBV5-6 | TGTGCCAGCAGCTTCCGGGACAGGGTTGGCCAGCCCCAGCATTTT | CASSFRDRVGQPQHF
. | . | TRBJ2-5 | TRBV12-3/TRBV12-4 | TGTGCCAGCGAATTATCGGGGTGGGAGACCCAGTACTTC | CASELSGWETQYF
. | . | TRBJ2-7 | TRBV21-1 | TGTGCCAGCAGCGTCCGGACAGGTTATAACATCCCTTCTATCTGGCGGTACTTC | CASSVRTGYNIPSIWRYF
. | TRBD2 | TRBJ2-3 | TRBV30 | TGTGCCTGGACTAGCGGCTTGAATACGCAGTATTTT | CAWTSGLNTQYF
. | . | TRBJ1-2 | TRBV10-3 | TGTGCCATCAGTGAGTCCCAGTTTAACTATGGCTACACCTTC | CAISESQFNYGYTF
few | TRBD1 | TRBJ1-5 | TRBV4-3 | TGCGCCAGCAGCCACTATTACAGGGGTAGCAATCAGCCCCAGCATTTT | CASSHYYRGSNQPQHF
once | TRBD2 | TRBJ2-1 | TRBV24-1 | TGTGCCACCAGTACAGGTAGCGGGAGGTCTTACTACAATGAGCAGTTCTTC | CATSTGSGRSYYNEQFF
. | . | TRBJ1-6 | TRBV27 | TGTGCCAGCAGTCCCGGCTCCTATAATTCACCCCTCCACTTT | CASSPGSYNSPLHF
. | TRBD2 | TRBJ2-7 | TRBV9 | TGTGCCAGCAGCGTAGGCGCTAGCGGGTTGTACTACGAGCAGTACTTC | CASSVGASGLYYEQYF
. | . | TRBJ1-3 | TRBV27 | TGTGCCAGCTTTAAAGGAAACACCATATATTTT | CASFKGNTIYF
. | . | TRBJ2-2 | TRBV28 | TGTGCCAGCGGTAGAGCAGCGGAGGCGAACACCGGGGAGCTGTTTTTT | CASGRAAEANTGELFF
. | . | TRBJ2-5 | TRBV29-1 | TGCAGCTTCTATCAAGGGGGAGAGACCCAGTACTTC | CSFYQGGETQYF
. | TRBD2 | TRBJ2-5 | TRBV2 | TGTGCCAGCAGTGAAGGGGGACTAGCGGGGTTGTACCAAGAGACCCAGTACTTC | CASSEGGLAGLYQETQYF
. | TRBD1 | TRBJ1-2 | TRBV11-2 | TGTGCCGAAGAGGGGGACAGAACTAACTATGGCTACACCTTC | CAEEGDRTNYGYTF
. | . | TRBJ1-1 | TRBV7-3 | TGTGCCAGCAGCTTAGGTCCGGGGAACACTGAAGCTTTCTTT | CASSLGPGNTEAFF
. | . | TRBJ2-1 | TRBV15 | TGTGCCACCAGGAAGGGGTGGGACTACAATGAGCAGTTCTTC | CATRKGWDYNEQFF
many | TRBD2 | TRBJ2-5 | TRBV2 | TGTGCCAGCAGGGGACTAGCGGGAGGAGAGACCCAGTACTTC | CASRGLAGGETQYF
. | . | TRBJ2-1 | TRBV29-1 | TGCAGCGTTGATCCCTCTTACAATGAGCAGTTCTTC | CSVDPSYNEQFF
. | . | TRBJ2-2 | TRBV27 | TGTGCCAGCAGTTCAGCGGGGGAGCTGTTTTTT | CASSSAGELFF
once | TRBD1 | TRBJ2-1 | TRBV27 | TGTGCCAGCAGCCCCGGGACAGGGTCCTACAATGAGCAGTTCTTC | CASSPGTGSYNEQFF
. | TRBD1 | TRBJ2-3 | TRBV28 | TGTGCCAGCCACCCCCTCGGGCAGGGGGCCGGAGATACGCAGTATTTT | CASHPLGQGAGDTQYF
. | . | TRBJ2-3 | TRBV13 | TGTGCCAGCAGCTTAGCCCTCTATTTTGCAGGAACAGATACGCAGTATTTT | CASSLALYFAGTDTQYF
. | . | TRBJ2-7 | TRBV19 | TGTGCCAGTAGTCCGCCACTTCGGGACGAGCAGTACTTC | CASSPPLRDEQYF
once | . | TRBJ2-2 | TRBV11-2 | TGTGCCAGCAGCCCGCGGGGTAACACCGGGGAGCTGTTTTTT | CASSPRGNTGELFF